This T cell receptor (beta chain) stems from a study of post-analysis software for immune sequencing data. In the study overall: The patients showed relapsing-remitting, secondary progressive and progressive-relapsing multiple sclerosis courses. Study-level results: TRBV segments more frequent in patients than in controls numbered roughly 5 and included TRBV5-6, TRBV5-1 and TRBV20-1. The study found significantly lower normalized Chao1 diversity in multiple sclerosis patients than in controls.

Prepared TCR beta cDNA libraries contained unique molecular identifiers. Approximately 500,000 cDNA molecules were recovered from an input of roughly 0.85 to 10 million T cells. TCRdb re-derived calls from the PCR reads in MiXCR, one entry per CDR3 protein. The data show roughly 600,000 distinct CDR3 sequences, roughly 40% seen once. About this clonotype: Its antigen is currently unknown.

Germline assignment: CDR1 SNHLY and CDR2 FYNNEI. V was trimmed by 3 bases and J by 11 bases, leaving 16 bases between them. The CDR3 is 13 amino acids. The rearrangement links TRBV2 to TRBJ2-5; tentatively, D is TRBD1 (6 bases). The sequencing input was blood. This TCR derives from a girl aged 10 to 17 with multiple sclerosis. CDR3 sequence reads: CASSDAGEYGQYF. The CDR3 region has the DNA TGTGCCAGCAGTGACGCAGGGGAGTACGGGCAGTACTTC.